This T cell receptor (beta chain) was identified in a study of blood T cell repertoires in COVID-19. Study background: Sites in the United States, Italy and Spain provided acute and convalescent COVID-19 samples. T cells, B-cell-depleted T cells, or PBMCs provided the cDNA or gDNA that served as material.

The CDR3 has 14 amino acids. V shed 5 bases and J 8 bases; nucleotides not matched to a gene: 10. The germline V gene has CDR1 SNHLY and CDR2 FYNNEI. In the original workflow: Reference gene primer amplification gave nucleated cell count estimates. The method was immunoSEQ multiplex PCR; TCRdb's version includes in-frame clones alone and lacks a portion of them. V and J calls and clone size follow that table, whereas D and trimming were derived from the DNA. The sample lists around 30,000 clones, approximately 80% occurring once. The chain uses TRBV2 and TRBJ1-2; 8 bases align to TRBD1. This receptor was identified in a human donor in a cohort sampled during active COVID-19. Input material: peripheral blood. The chain's CDR3 is CASSRTGTGVGYTF. DNA for the CDR3: TGTGCCAGCAGTAGAACCGGGACAGGCGTCGGCTACACCTTC.